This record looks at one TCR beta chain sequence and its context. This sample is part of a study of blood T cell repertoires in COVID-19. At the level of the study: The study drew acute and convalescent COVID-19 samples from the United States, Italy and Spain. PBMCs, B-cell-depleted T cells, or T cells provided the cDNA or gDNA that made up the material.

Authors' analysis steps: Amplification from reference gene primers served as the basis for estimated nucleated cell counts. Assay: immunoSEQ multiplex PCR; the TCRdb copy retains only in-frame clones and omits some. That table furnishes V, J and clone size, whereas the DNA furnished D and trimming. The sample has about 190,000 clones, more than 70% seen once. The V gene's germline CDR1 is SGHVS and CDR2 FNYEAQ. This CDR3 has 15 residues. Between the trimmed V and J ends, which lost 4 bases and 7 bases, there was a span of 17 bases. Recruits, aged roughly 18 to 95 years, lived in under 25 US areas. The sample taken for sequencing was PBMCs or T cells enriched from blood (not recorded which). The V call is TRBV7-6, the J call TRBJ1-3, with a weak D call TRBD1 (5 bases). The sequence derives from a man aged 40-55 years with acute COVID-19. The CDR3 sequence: CASSSRGGPLNTIYF. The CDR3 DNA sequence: TGTGCCAGCAGCTCTAGGGGAGGGCCCCTGAACACCATATATTTT.